This TCR beta chain was recorded in a study of post-analysis software for immune sequencing data. Study-wide findings and caveats: Significantly lower normalized Chao1 diversity was seen in multiple sclerosis patients than in controls.

Prepared libraries of TCR beta cDNA carried unique molecular identifiers. MiXCR, run by TCRdb on the PCR reads, gives a single entry per CDR3 protein. Among some 690,000 distinct CDR3 sequences, 55% to 70% were seen once, and the ten largest hold roughly 12%. Comments on this clonotype: Its antigen is not known.

Source material: blood. The TCR originated in a girl between 2 and 10 years old with multiple sclerosis.

This CDR3 is CASSVEVAGPYNEQFF. The CDR3 bases are TGTGCCAGCAGCGTAGAGGTAGCGGGGCCCTACAATGAGCAGTTCTTC. The gene calls are TRBV9 and TRBJ2-1; 8 bases fit TRBD2. CDR3 length: 16 residues. CDR1 is SGDLS and CDR2 is YYNGEE in the germline V gene. With 0 bases clipped from V and 2 bases from J, the junction kept 4 bases outside the gene matches.